Below are 30 T cell receptor beta chains sequenced from a single sample in a study of vaccination effects on CD4 cells after COVID-19. Using immunoSEQ multiplex PCR, the repertoire was profiled, and TCRdb retains in-frame clones only, with some absent. The repertoire holds over 25,000 clones, with around four fifths as singletons. Antigen-specific CD4+ T cells expanded by the ViraFEST assay with viral peptide pools were then sequenced. Culture proceeded for approximately 10 days, and CD4+ T cells were then isolated. The vaccine given was either BNT162b2 or mRNA-1273, in two doses. These receptors' targets are unknown. Source: CD4+ T cells from PBMCs cultured with HCoV-NL63 spike peptides, taken after COVID-19 vaccination. The source is a human donor who received a COVID-19 vaccine. Some clones in this sample may be carry-over from other donors' samples.

This chain connects TRBV6-5 to TRBJ1-5, with D possibly being TRBD1 (5 bases). Germline values: CDR1 MNHEY, CDR2 SVGAGI. This CDR3 is built from 15 residues. V lost 7 bases and J lost 3, with 16 bases in between. The CDR3 region is CASTRTVGVNQPQHF. The CDR3 DNA is TGTGCCAGCACCCGAACGGTAGGGGTCAATCAGCCCCAGCATTTT.

This chain links TRBV7-3 with TRBJ2-3, with D uncertain. Germline CDR1 SGHTA, CDR2 FQGTGA. The length of the CDR3 is 13 residues. V lost 3 bases and J 4 bases, leaving 8 bases between the germline ends. The CDR3 region has the DNA TGTGCCAGCAGCTTCTCAGGTCCAGATACGCAGTATTTT. Its protein is CASSFSGPDTQYF.

This sequence joins TRBV5-1 and TRBJ2-2, with 10 bases identical to TRBD1. The CDR3 length is 16 residues. Germline assignment: CDR1 SGHRS and CDR2 YFSETQ. Trimming cost V 7 bases and J 3 bases; bases outside gene matches: 9. CDR3 in amino acids: CASRIPGTGDTGELFF. The CDR3 region has the DNA TGCGCCAGCCGCATACCCGGGACAGGGGACACCGGGGAGCTGTTTTTT.

This clone has a single count. The chain carries TRBV6-5 and TRBJ1-3; maybe TRBD1 (5 bases). The CDR3 contains 14 residues. The germline gives CDR1 MNHEY, CDR2 SVGAGI. Trimming shortened V by 6 bases and J by 2 bases, and 11 bases separated the two germline ends. Written as DNA, the CDR3 is TGTGCCAGCAGACTTTCAGGGACTGGAAACACCATATATTTT. Translated, it gives CASRLSGTGNTIYF.

The chain is built from TRBV2 and TRBJ2-5; TRBD1 is a possible D gene (6 bases). V was clipped by 7 bases and J by 0 bases, with 15 bases between them. In germline, CDR1 is SNHLY, CDR2 FYNNEI. The CDR3 extends over 15 amino acids. As DNA, the CDR3 is TGTGCCAGCACCCTTCGAGGGGGTGACCAAGAGACCCAGTACTTC. As protein: CASTLRGGDQETQYF.

J is TRBJ2-3 and V is TRBV9; D gene ambiguous. Germline loops: CDR1 SGDLS, CDR2 YYNGEE. The CDR3 is made up of 13 amino acids. V lost 4 bases and J 6 bases, leaving 12 bases between the germline ends. CDR3 bases: TGTGCCAGCAGCCCTAATGTTGACGATACGCAGTATTTT. This encodes CASSPNVDDTQYF.

The chain carries TRBV7-9 and TRBJ1-4, with 7 positions matching TRBD1. The CDR3 loop spans 16 amino acids. With 5 bases clipped from V and 4 bases from J, the junction kept 10 bases outside the gene matches. Germline-derived CDR1 and CDR2 are SEHNR and FQNEAQ (reference sequence). CDR3 loop: CASSPQGTALNEKLFF. Written as DNA, the CDR3 is TGTGCCAGCAGCCCCCAGGGGACAGCGCTTAATGAAAAACTGTTTTTT. Together with reference TRBV7-9 and TRBJ1-4, the CDR3 gives the full variable domain: DTGVSQNPRHKITKRGQNVTFRCDPISEHNRLYWYRQTLGQGPEFLTYFQNEAQLEKSRLLSDRFSAERPKGSFSTLEIQRTEQGDSAMYLCASSPQGTALNEKLFFGSGTQLSVL.

This clone has only one observation. This chain connects TRBV29-1 to TRBJ2-3; no clear D. The CDR3 consists of 13 residues. CDR1 is SQVTM and CDR2 is ANQGSEA in the germline V gene. The ends were cut back, 2 bases at V and 6 bases at J, with 12 bases in the middle. CDR3 DNA: TGCAGCGTTGAAAGGGCCAATGGGGATACGCAGTATTTT. Its protein product is CSVERANGDTQYF.

The chain has TRBV29-1 and TRBJ2-2, with 9 bases fitting TRBD2. The CDR3 covers 13 residues. J lost 9 bases, V lost 1 base, and 3 bases had no gene match. CDR1 is SQVTM and CDR2 is ANQGSEA in the germline V gene. The CDR3 nucleotides are TGCAGCGTTGAAGGGCGGGGGGGAAGGGAGCTGTTTTTT. Its translation is CSVEGRGGRELFF.

The J gene is TRBJ2-3, the V gene TRBV7-2; D is undetermined. V was shortened by 1 base and J by 2 bases, with 4 bases between the two germline ends. Germline lookup yields CDR1 SGHTA and CDR2 FQGNSA. The CDR3 totals 13 residues. CDR3 loop: CASSLGLTDTQYF. CDR3 sequence (DNA): TGTGCCAGCAGCTTAGGGCTCACAGATACGCAGTATTTT.

The CDR3 reads CASRSIAGSYEQYV. In nucleotides, the CDR3 is TGTGCCAGCCGTAGTATAGCGGGGAGCTACGAGCAGTACGTC. The rearrangement joins TRBV6-6 to TRBJ2-7; TRBD2 matches at 8 bases. Per the germline V gene, CDR1 is MNHNY and CDR2 is SVGAGI (reference sequence). Trimming at V came to 8 bases and at J to 3 bases, leaving 9 bases not matched to a gene. The CDR3 runs to 14 residues.

The chain has TRBV7-9 and TRBJ1-1, with 9 nucleotides matching TRBD1. V was clipped by 2 bases and J by 1 base; unmatched bases: 2. The germline gives CDR1 SEHNR, CDR2 FQNEAQ (reference sequence). The CDR3 runs to 15 residues. CDR3 sequence: CASSLLGQGNTEAFF. CDR3 DNA sequence: TGTGCCAGCAGCTTATTGGGACAGGGGAACACTGAAGCTTTCTTT.

The chain has TRBV4-2 and TRBJ1-3, with D possibly being TRBD1 (5 bases). V shed 2 bases and J shed 0 bases, with 14 bases lying between them. The CDR3 is made up of 17 amino acids. The germline V gene encodes CDR1 LGHNA and CDR2 YNFKEQ. The CDR3 DNA follows: TGTGCCAGCAGCCAAACCCTCACAGGAGTCTCTGGAAACACCATATATTTT. It encodes CASSQTLTGVSGNTIYF.

The V gene is TRBV12-5, the J gene TRBJ2-2; D perhaps matches TRBD1 (6 bases). CDR1 and CDR2 (germline): LGHNT, FRNRAP. V shed 3 bases and J shed 4 bases, with 9 bases lying between them. The CDR3 extends over 14 amino acids. CDR3 DNA sequence: TGTGCTAGTGGTTTTCAGGGGAGCACCGGGGAGCTGTTTTTT. Translation: CASGFQGSTGELFF.

V is TRBV5-6 and J is TRBJ2-5; TRBD1 matches 8 bases. The CDR3 loop spans 13 amino acids. V lost 6 bases, J lost 2 bases, and 3 bases stayed unmatched. Germline CDR1 is SGHDT and CDR2 is YYEEEE. CDR3 sequence reads: CASKWTGQETQYF. Here the CDR3 DNA reads TGTGCCAGCAAATGGACAGGGCAAGAGACCCAGTACTTC.

The J gene is TRBJ2-2, the V gene TRBV7-9, with 13 bases fitting TRBD2. CDR1 is SEHNR, CDR2 FQNEAQ, per germline (reference sequence). Trimming took 5 bases from V and 4 from J; bases not matched to a gene: 4. The CDR3 is 16 residues long. CDR3 protein: CASSHGLAGATGELFF. CDR3 DNA sequence: TGTGCCAGCAGCCACGGACTAGCGGGGGCCACCGGGGAGCTGTTTTTT.

The chain links TRBV18 to TRBJ1-5; D ambiguous. V lost 3 bases to trimming and J lost 6 bases, with 9 bases between them. Germline assignment: CDR1 KGHSH and CDR2 LQKENI. The CDR3 length is 13 residues. The CDR3 is CASSPPAGQPQHF. CDR3 nucleotide sequence: TGTGCCAGCTCACCCCCCGCGGGTCAGCCCCAGCATTTT.

The rearrangement uses TRBV7-9 and TRBJ1-5, with 8 nucleotides matching TRBD1. Germline CDR1 SEHNR, CDR2 FQNEAQ (reference sequence). V trimming: 5 bases; J trimming: 3 bases; junction bases outside the gene matches: 3. The CDR3 contains 14 residues. The CDR3 bases are TGTGCCAGCAGCGGACAGGGTGTCAATCAGCCCCAGCATTTT. It specifies CASSGQGVNQPQHF.

The V and J genes are TRBV6-5 and TRBJ2-6; D unclear. There are 15 residues in the CDR3. Germline CDR1 reads MNHEY; CDR2 reads SVGAGI. The germline V and J ends were trimmed by 2 bases and 0 bases, with 5 bases remaining between them. The CDR3 reads CASSYRHSGANVLTF. The CDR3, as DNA: TGTGCCAGCAGTTACAGACACTCTGGGGCCAACGTCCTGACTTTC.

In nucleotides, the CDR3 is TGTGCCAGTAGTATAGGCGGATCAGCCCAGCATTTT. The encoded protein is CASSIGGSAQHF. V usage is TRBV19 and J usage is TRBJ1-5; unclear D gene. Germline CDR1 reads LNHDA; CDR2 reads SQIVND (reference sequence). This CDR3 has 12 residues. Trimming removed 1 base at V and 11 bases at J, with 9 bases between. The whole variable domain, remainder taken from reference TRBV19 and TRBJ1-5, is DGGITQSPKYLFRKEGQNVTLSCEQNLNHDAMYWYRQDPGQGLRLIYYSQIVNDFQKGDIAEGYSVSREKKESFPLTVTSAQKNPTAFYLCASSIGGSAQHFGDGTRLSIL.

By share, this clone counts as medium-sized. The chain employs TRBV6-5 and TRBJ1-4; TRBD1 matches 8 bases. This CDR3 spans 14 amino acids. The V gene end was trimmed by 4 bases and the J gene end by 7 bases; junction bases not matched to a gene: 5. Germline V lookup: CDR1 MNHEY, CDR2 SVGAGI. DNA for the CDR3: TGTGCCAGCAGTTCGGGACAGGACGCTGAAAAACTGTTTTTT. Translation gives CASSSGQDAEKLFF.

This rearrangement joins TRBV4-1 to TRBJ2-3; 7 positions match TRBD1. The CDR3 has 16 residues. Per germline, CDR1 MGHRA and CDR2 YSYEKL. The ends lost 4 bases at V and 3 bases at J; junction bases unmatched: 10. The CDR3 protein is CASSRLPGTVTDTQYF. CDR3 DNA: TGCGCCAGCAGCCGGCTGCCGGGGACAGTTACAGATACGCAGTATTTT.

The gene calls are TRBV5-6 and TRBJ1-2; D not certain. V shed 1 base and J shed 8 bases, with 15 bases lying between them. Germline V lookup: CDR1 SGHDT, CDR2 YYEEEE. This CDR3 is built from 14 residues. This chain's CDR3 is CASSLPEGWGGYTF. CDR3 in DNA: TGTGCCAGCAGCTTGCCGGAGGGATGGGGAGGCTACACCTTC.

The chain couples TRBV7-3 to TRBJ1-1; a weak D match, TRBD1 (6 bases). This CDR3 has 13 residues. The germline V gene has CDR1 SGHTA and CDR2 FQGTGA. V lost 4 bases, J lost 1 base, and 7 bases lay in between. The chain's CDR3 is CASSSDRNTEAFF. The CDR3 region has the DNA TGTGCCAGCAGCTCGGACAGGAACACTGAAGCTTTCTTT.

J is TRBJ1-1 and V is TRBV27, with D unresolved. Germline loops: CDR1 MNHEY, CDR2 SMNVEV (reference sequence). V was clipped by 4 bases and J by 0 bases, with 9 bases between them. The CDR3 sequence is 14 residues long. CDR3 nucleotide sequence: TGTGCCAGCAGTTATACAGCCATGAACACTGAAGCTTTCTTT. Amino acids: CASSYTAMNTEAFF.

V is TRBV3-1 (or the pseudogene TRBV3-2) and J is TRBJ2-2; TRBD1 aligns across 9 bases. After removal of 6 bases from V and 5 bases from J, the junction contained 7 bases not matched to a gene. The CDR3 spans 15 residues. The germline V gene encodes CDR1 LGHDT and CDR2 YNNKEL (reference sequence). Written as DNA, the CDR3 is TGTGCCAGCAGAGGGACAGGGAAGACGACCGGGGAGCTGTTTTTT. This gives the protein CASRGTGKTTGELFF.

This clone was seen more than once but under ten times. This sequence joins TRBV23-1 and TRBJ2-1; D might be TRBD1 (5 bases). TRBV23-1 is sorted into the ORF group, with uncertain function. The CDR3 spans 17 residues. V shed 6 bases and J shed 0 bases, with 18 bases lying between them. The CDR3: CASSPEQARSSYNEQFF. The CDR3 region has the DNA TGCGCCAGCAGCCCGGAACAGGCGAGGAGCTCCTACAATGAGCAGTTCTTC.

V gene TRBV11-2 combines with J gene TRBJ2-5; no reliable D call. The CDR3 runs 12 residues. Trimming pared 2 bases from V and 5 bases from J, leaving 6 bases between. Per the germline V gene, CDR1 is SGHAT and CDR2 is FQNNGV. Written as DNA, the CDR3 is TGTGCCAGCAGCTTATTGTGGGAGACCCAGTACTTC. This codes for CASSLLWETQYF. Using reference TRBV11-2 and TRBJ2-5 for the parts outside the CDR3, the full variable domain is EAGVAQSPRYKIIEKRQSVAFWCNPISGHATLYWYQQILGQGPKLLIQFQNNGVVDDSQLPKDRFSAERLKGVDSTLKIQPAKLEDSAVYLCASSLLWETQYFGPGTRLLVL.

The V and J genes are TRBV9 and TRBJ1-1; no firm D call. Looked up from germline, CDR1 is SGDLS and CDR2 is YYNGEE. V lost 0 bases to trimming and J lost 5 bases, with 20 bases between them. This CDR3 contains 17 residues. The CDR3 sequence: CASSVEPTRAGTTEAFF. In DNA form, the CDR3 reads TGTGCCAGCAGCGTAGAACCTACAAGGGCAGGAACAACTGAAGCTTTCTTT.

This chain joins TRBV4-1 and TRBJ1-4; unclear D gene. The CDR3 is 16 amino acids. With 0 bases removed from V and 8 bases from J, the gap between germline ends came to 16 bases. The germline V gene encodes CDR1 MGHRA and CDR2 YSYEKL. CDR3 residues: CASSQEVTSGREKLFF. The CDR3 region has the DNA TGCGCCAGCAGCCAAGAAGTGACCTCTGGCCGGGAAAAACTGTTTTTT.